Following are 31 T cell receptor beta chains from one sample sequenced in a study of blood T cell repertoires in COVID-19. Sequencing was performed with immunoSEQ multiplex PCR; in TCRdb, only in-frame clones are kept and a portion is missing. This table holds 250,000 to 350,000 clones, approximately 91% found once. The material sequenced was peripheral blood. The source is an older woman with acute or convalescent COVID-19.

The chain joins TRBV28 to TRBJ1-5; possible D gene TRBD1, 5 bases. The CDR3 contains 14 residues. Germline CDR1 and CDR2: MDHEN and SYDVKM. Trimming took 4 bases from V and 3 from J, leaving 10 bases between them. CDR3 in DNA: TGTGCCAGCAGTTCCCTCGGACACAATCAGCCCCAGCATTTT. Protein product: CASSSLGHNQPQHF.

The chain carries TRBV6-5 and TRBJ1-1; the D is unclear. V was trimmed by 5 bases and J by 8 bases, leaving 12 bases between them. The CDR3 consists of 12 residues. Germline V lookup: CDR1 MNHEY, CDR2 SVGAGI. CDR3 DNA: TGTGCCAGCAGTCCCTCGAGGGCCGAAGCTTTCTTT. Protein: CASSPSRAEAFF.

The J gene is TRBJ2-6, the V gene TRBV6-5; no reliable D call. Germline lookup yields CDR1 MNHEY and CDR2 SVGAGI. CDR3 length: 15 amino acids. Deletions cut 2 bases from V and 2 bases from J, with 7 bases between. CDR3 in amino acids: CASSYPTAGANVLTF. CDR3 bases: TGTGCCAGCAGTTACCCCACAGCTGGGGCCAACGTCCTGACTTTC.

The CDR3 loop is CASSPLRSAAGKLFF. CDR3 nucleotide sequence: TGTGCCAGCAGCCCCCTGAGGTCGGCGGCCGGAAAACTGTTTTTT. The V and J genes are TRBV7-9 and TRBJ1-4; D gene ambiguous. The CDR3 is 15 amino acids. The V gene lost 5 bases and the J gene lost 10 bases, with 20 bases spanning the gap. Germline V gene lookup returns CDR1 SEHNR and CDR2 FQNEAQ (reference sequence).

The sample holds one count of this clone. This chain connects TRBV6-5 to TRBJ2-3, with 7 bases lining up with TRBD2. Trimming cost V 11 bases and J 2 bases; bases outside gene matches: 10. The length of the CDR3 is 14 residues. Per germline, CDR1 MNHEY and CDR2 SVGAGI. This chain's CDR3 is CAARPGTNTDTQYF. The DNA of the CDR3 is TGTGCCGCTCGGCCGGGGACTAACACAGATACGCAGTATTTT.

This clone appeared a single time. The rearrangement uses TRBV27 and TRBJ2-5, with 10 positions matching TRBD2. The ends lost 6 bases at V and 5 bases at J; junction bases unmatched: 3. This CDR3 has 13 residues. The V gene's germline CDR1 is MNHEY and CDR2 SMNVEV (reference sequence). The CDR3 loop reads CASRAGLAETQYF. As DNA, the CDR3 is TGTGCCAGCAGGGCGGGACTAGCGGAGACCCAGTACTTC.

The rearrangement links TRBV5-8 to TRBJ1-5; D gene ambiguous. There are 11 residues in the CDR3. V lost 3 bases and J 5 bases, leaving 3 bases between the germline ends. Germline assignment: CDR1 SGHTS and CDR2 YDEGEE. Written as DNA, the CDR3 is TGTGCCAGCAGCTCTTATCAGCCCCAGCATTTT. Encoded protein: CASSSYQPQHF.

Remarks on this clone: Other nucleotide sequences from this sample produce the same CDR3. V and J are TRBV5-4 and TRBJ1-1, with a weak D call TRBD1 (6 bases). The germline V gene encodes CDR1 SGHNT and CDR2 YYREEE (reference sequence). The CDR3 contains 15 residues. The ends were cut back, 0 bases at V and 0 bases at J, with 9 bases in the middle. CDR3: CASSLAGAMNTEAFF. CDR3 bases: TGTGCCAGCAGCTTGGCAGGGGCTATGAACACTGAAGCTTTCTTT.

CDR3 DNA: TGTGCCAGCAGCTTAGCTCAAGGAGCGCACTCGGGCTACACCTTC. Its translation: CASSLAQGAHSGYTF. The chain couples TRBV7-6 to TRBJ1-2; D ambiguous. The CDR3 sequence is 15 residues long. CDR1 is SGHVS, CDR2 FNYEAQ, per germline. V lost 0 bases, J lost 8 bases, and 16 bases lay in between. The whole variable domain, remainder taken from reference TRBV7-6 and TRBJ1-2, is GAGVSQSPRYKVTKRGQDVALRCDPISGHVSLYWYRQALGQGPEFLTYFNYEAQQDKSGLPNDRFSAERPEGSISTLTIQRTEQRDSAMYRCASSLAQGAHSGYTFGSGTRLTVV.

This sequence joins TRBV7-3 and TRBJ1-1; possible D gene TRBD1, 5 bases. Germline CDR1 is SGHTA and CDR2 is FQGTGA. The CDR3 contains 14 residues. Trimming left V 1 base short and J 1 base short, with 7 bases between. As DNA, the CDR3 is TGTGCCAGCAGCTTAATCGGGGGGAACACTGAAGCTTTCTTT. This encodes CASSLIGGNTEAFF.

This rearrangement joins TRBV2 to TRBJ1-5, with 8 bases identical to TRBD1. CDR1 is SNHLY and CDR2 is FYNNEI in the germline V gene. The CDR3 runs 15 residues. Losses at the gene ends were 0 bases for V and 2 bases for J; bases not matched to a gene: 0. CDR3 DNA sequence: TGTGCCAGCAGTGAAGCGGGACAGGGCAATCAGCCCCAGCATTTT. It yields the protein CASSEAGQGNQPQHF.

The CDR3 loop is CASSSVGGYDQPQHF. The CDR3 nucleotides are TGTGCCAGCAGCTCGGTTGGGGGCTACGATCAGCCCCAGCATTTT. This chain connects TRBV11-2 to TRBJ1-5; D perhaps matches TRBD1 (6 bases). Looked up from germline, CDR1 is SGHAT and CDR2 is FQNNGV. V was trimmed by 4 bases and J by 5 bases, leaving 15 bases between them. This CDR3 comprises 15 residues.

The rearrangement uses TRBV2 and TRBJ1-4; 9 nucleotides line up with TRBD1. V gave up 4 bases and J gave up 5 bases; unmatched junction bases: 2. Germline V gene lookup returns CDR1 SNHLY and CDR2 FYNNEI. The CDR3 length is 14 residues. The CDR3, as DNA: TGTGCCAGCAGTGTCGACAGGGGGAATGAAAAACTGTTTTTT. Translating gives CASSVDRGNEKLFF. The full variable domain, completed using reference TRBV2 and TRBJ1-4, is EPEVTQTPSHQVTQMGQEVILRCVPISNHLYFYWYRQILGQKVEFLVSFYNNEISEKSEIFDDQFSVERPDGSNFTLKIRSTKLEDSAMYFCASSVDRGNEKLFFGSGTQLSVL.

The chain is built from TRBV28 and TRBJ2-1; 12 bases are shared with TRBD2. CDR1 and CDR2 from the germline V gene are MDHEN and SYDVKM. The CDR3 length is 16 residues. V dropped 6 bases and J dropped 3; count of bases not matched to a gene: 6. Here the CDR3 reads CASRGLAGGNYNEQFF. Written as DNA, the CDR3 is TGTGCCAGCAGGGGGCTAGCGGGAGGGAACTACAATGAGCAGTTCTTC.

The chain combines TRBV7-3 with TRBJ2-5, with D possibly TRBD2 on 8 matching bases. This CDR3 spans 17 amino acids. The germline V gene encodes CDR1 SGHTA and CDR2 FQGTGA. The germline V and J ends were trimmed by 4 bases and 4 bases, with 22 bases remaining between them. The CDR3 loop is CASSSGGGGVPRETQYF. CDR3 bases: TGTGCCAGCAGCTCGGGAGGGGGCGGGGTCCCGAGAGAGACCCAGTACTTC.

In DNA, the CDR3 is TGTGCCAGTAGTATGCTCAGGGAGAACACTGAAGCTTTCTTT. Its protein is CASSMLRENTEAFF. This chain joins TRBV19 and TRBJ1-1, with a possible D match to TRBD1 (5 bases). The CDR3 extends over 14 amino acids. Germline CDR1 and CDR2: LNHDA and SQIVND (reference sequence). The V end lost 3 bases, the J end lost 1 base, and 9 bases lay between the germline ends. The variable domain in full, completed from reference TRBV19 and TRBJ1-1, reads DGGITQSPKYLFRKEGQNVTLSCEQNLNHDAMYWYRQDPGQGLRLIYYSQIVNDFQKGDIAEGYSVSREKKESFPLTVTSAQKNPTAFYLCASSMLRENTEAFFGQGTRLTVV.

The chain links TRBV30 to TRBJ2-2; D is ambiguous. The CDR3 consists of 13 residues. Looked up from germline, CDR1 is GTSNPN and CDR2 is SVGIG (reference sequence). With 5 bases removed from V and 3 bases from J, the gap between germline ends came to 10 bases. In DNA form, the CDR3 reads TGTGCCTGGGATGGCGGATACACCGGGGAGCTGTTTTTT. Amino acid sequence: CAWDGGYTGELFF.

The chain recombines TRBV29-1 with TRBJ1-3; TRBD1 matches 7 bases. The CDR3 has 13 amino acids. The trim removed 7 bases at V and 3 bases at J, leaving 6 bases unmatched. In germline, CDR1 is SQVTM, CDR2 ANQGSEA. CDR3 in amino acids: CSALTGFGNTIYF. CDR3 bases: TGCAGCGCCCTGACAGGGTTTGGAAACACCATATATTTT.

The chain has TRBV6-5 and TRBJ2-1, with TRBD2 identical over 10 bases. In germline, CDR1 is MNHEY, CDR2 SVGAGI. The CDR3 has 16 residues. J gave up 1 base and V 2 bases, and 2 bases lay outside the gene matches. The CDR3 reads CASSYASGSSYNEQFF. CDR3 nucleotides: TGTGCCAGCAGTTACGCTAGCGGGAGTTCCTACAATGAGCAGTTCTTC.

This chain joins TRBV5-1 and TRBJ2-5, with D perhaps matching TRBD1 (5 bases). Germline V gene sequence: CDR1 SGHRS, CDR2 YFSETQ. The CDR3 is made up of 17 amino acids. V was clipped by 2 bases and J by 4 bases, with 21 bases between them. The CDR3 coding sequence is TGCGCCAGCAGCTTTCGTCGGTCGGTGGCAGGGCTAGAGACCCAGTACTTC. Translated, it gives CASSFRRSVAGLETQYF.

V is TRBV11-1 and J is TRBJ2-2, with D perhaps matching TRBD1 (6 bases). The germline V gene encodes CDR1 SGHAT and CDR2 FQDESV (reference sequence). CDR3 length: 15 residues. V was shortened by 3 bases and J by 1 base, with 9 bases between the two germline ends. CDR3 in amino acids: CASSFQTGNTGELFF. The CDR3 DNA sequence: TGTGCCAGCAGCTTCCAGACAGGGAACACCGGGGAGCTGTTTTTT.

The chain combines TRBV14 with TRBJ1-2; a possible D gene is TRBD1 (5 bases). CDR1 is SGHDN, CDR2 FVKESK, per germline. This CDR3 has 14 amino acids. V lost 1 base and J lost 4, with 10 bases in between. Here the CDR3 reads CASSQADTIYGYTF. CDR3 coding DNA: TGTGCCAGCAGCCAAGCGGACACTATCTATGGCTACACCTTC.

The chain joins TRBV12-3 or TRBV12-4 to TRBJ2-7; 7 nucleotides line up with TRBD1. With V trimmed by 2 bases and J by 3 bases, 1 base remained unmatched. The CDR3 length is 13 residues. CDR3 coding DNA: TGTGCCAGCAGTTTATGGGACAGCTACGAGCAGTACTTC. Translating gives CASSLWDSYEQYF.

V usage is TRBV29-1 and J usage is TRBJ2-7; weak D call: TRBD2 (6 bases). V lost 2 bases and J 6 bases, leaving 11 bases between the germline ends. The length of the CDR3 is 12 residues. Germline V gene data show CDR1 as SQVTM and CDR2 as ANQGSEA. CDR3 in DNA: TGCAGCGTTGAATGGGGGGAAGGCGAGCAGTACTTC. Encoded protein: CSVEWGEGEQYF.

The chain has TRBV3-1 (or the pseudogene TRBV3-2) and TRBJ2-1, with TRBD1 matching 7 bases. V shed 8 bases, J shed 7 bases, and the junction held 14 bases outside the gene matches. The CDR3 spans 15 residues. From germline, CDR1 is LGHDT and CDR2 YNNKEL (reference sequence). CDR3 protein: CASRPTGAVGNEQFF. The CDR3 DNA follows: TGTGCCAGCCGTCCCACAGGGGCGGTTGGGAATGAGCAGTTCTTC.

This clone appeared a single time. The chain joins TRBV19 to TRBJ2-6; TRBD1 matches at 9 bases. CDR1 is LNHDA and CDR2 is SQIVND in the germline V gene (reference sequence). The CDR3 is 18 amino acids. J gave up 1 base and V 4 bases, and 8 bases lay outside the gene matches. The CDR3 nucleotides read TGTGCCAGTAGTACTCCGGGACAGGGACCTTCTGGGGCCAACGTCCTGACTTTC. Translation gives CASSTPGQGPSGANVLTF.

CDR3 amino acids: CASSRWQGETQYF. The CDR3 nucleotides read TGTGCCAGCAGCCGCTGGCAGGGAGAGACCCAGTACTTC. This sequence joins TRBV6-2 or TRBV6-3 and TRBJ2-5, with TRBD1 as a possible D gene (5 bases). V was pared by 6 bases and J by 4 bases, with 12 bases between. Germline V gene lookup returns CDR1 MNHEY and CDR2 SVGEGT. The CDR3 runs to 13 residues.

The chain couples TRBV4-2 to TRBJ2-1; D is perhaps TRBD2 (7 bases). The CDR3 runs to 17 residues. CDR1 and CDR2 (germline): LGHNA, YNFKEQ. V lost 1 base, J lost 0 bases, and 13 bases lay in between. The CDR3: CASSQVWGGPSYNEQFF. CDR3 in DNA: TGTGCCAGCAGCCAAGTTTGGGGGGGGCCCTCCTACAATGAGCAGTTCTTC.

This chain links TRBV6-2 or TRBV6-3 with TRBJ2-3; 10 nucleotides agree with TRBD2. The CDR3 consists of 16 residues. After removal of 4 bases from V and 3 bases from J, the junction contained 7 bases not matched to a gene. Germline V lookup: CDR1 MNHEY, CDR2 SVGEGT. CDR3 nucleotides: TGTGCCAGCAGTTTGGAAGCGGGAGGGTTGACAGATACGCAGTATTTT. Its protein is CASSLEAGGLTDTQYF.

The V call is TRBV9, the J call TRBJ2-2, with TRBD1 identical over 9 bases. The CDR3 is 16 amino acids. The V gene end was trimmed by 4 bases and the J gene end by 1 base; junction bases not matched to a gene: 5. Germline V CDR1 and CDR2: SGDLS, YYNGEE. The CDR3 reads CASSPRTGVNTGELFF. CDR3 nucleotides: TGTGCCAGCAGCCCTAGGACAGGGGTGAACACCGGGGAGCTGTTTTTT.

The V call is TRBV7-3, the J call TRBJ2-5; D is unresolved. The CDR3 length is 13 residues. Per germline, CDR1 SGHTA and CDR2 FQGTGA. V lost 3 bases and J lost 3, with 8 bases in between. This chain's CDR3 is CASSFDFKETQYF. Here the CDR3 DNA reads TGTGCCAGCAGCTTTGACTTCAAAGAGACCCAGTACTTC.